These 13 T cell receptor beta chains originate from one sample sequenced in a study of blood T cells in healthy people across ages. Primers used in a second PCR of roughly 6 to 11 cycles were a sample-barcoded 5' primer and a J-beta primer mix. TCRdb reprocessed the 5' RACE reads with MiXCR, giving one entry per CDR3 protein. The sample records over 1.5 million distinct CDR3 sequences, around half being singletons. What was sequenced was blood. The receptors shown here come from a middle-aged woman in good health.

The chain employs TRBV9 and TRBJ1-2; 12 bases fit TRBD1. The CDR3 is made up of 15 amino acids. V lost 6 bases to trimming and J lost 2 bases; unmatched junction nucleotides: 5. The germline gives CDR1 SGDLS, CDR2 YYNGEE. The CDR3: CASTAGQGANYGYTF. The CDR3 DNA sequence: TGTGCCAGCACCGCGGGACAGGGGGCCAACTATGGCTACACCTTC. The entire variable domain, with the rest obtained from reference TRBV9 and TRBJ1-2, is as follows: DSGVTQTPKHLITATGQRVTLRCSPRSGDLSVYWYQQSLDQGLQFLIQYYNGEERAKGNILERFSAQQFPDLHSELNLSSLELGDSALYFCASTAGQGANYGYTFGSGTRLTVV.

The chain recombines TRBV7-2 with TRBJ1-6; D perhaps matches TRBD1 (6 bases). Germline V gene sequence: CDR1 SGHTA, CDR2 FQGNSA. V was shortened by 5 bases and J by 10 bases, with 15 bases between the two germline ends. The CDR3 runs to 14 residues. The CDR3 DNA is TGTGCCAGCAGCCGAGACAGGTTTGCCTCACCCCTCCACTTT. The encoded protein is CASSRDRFASPLHF.

The chain joins TRBV4-2 to TRBJ2-6; D is perhaps TRBD1 or TRBD2 (5 bases each). With 2 bases removed from V and 0 bases from J, the gap between germline ends came to 17 bases. CDR3 length: 19 amino acids. Germline V lookup: CDR1 LGHNA, CDR2 YNFKEQ. DNA of the CDR3: TGTGCCAGCAGCCAACCGTCGGGACCGGGAAGCTCTGGGGCCAACGTCCTGACTTTC. It encodes CASSQPSGPGSSGANVLTF.

The rearrangement joins TRBV9 to TRBJ2-1; TRBD2 matches 11 bases. This CDR3 spans 16 amino acids. The trim removed 4 bases at V and 2 bases at J, leaving 5 bases unmatched. Per germline, CDR1 SGDLS and CDR2 YYNGEE. This CDR3 is CASSLRLAGTYNEQFF. Here the CDR3 DNA reads TGTGCCAGCAGCCTGAGACTAGCGGGAACCTACAATGAGCAGTTCTTC.

Details on this clonotype: Sequence at one end of the junction differs from germline and may be a read error. This sequence joins TRBV7-8 and TRBJ2-1; tentatively, D is TRBD2 (5 bases). The CDR3 is made up of 13 amino acids. The germline V gene has CDR1 SGHVS and CDR2 FQNEAQ. The CDR3 bases are TGTGCCGGCAGCCCGATACAAGGGAGTGGAAAGTTCTTC. Its translation is CAGSPIQGSGKFF.

CDR3 DNA sequence: TGTGCCAGCACCTTAGCCGGGGTGGGTTCGGCTGGGGCCAACGTCCTGACTTTC. This codes for CASTLAGVGSAGANVLTF. J is TRBJ2-6 and V is TRBV6-1; possible D gene TRBD2, 5 bases. In germline, CDR1 is MNHNS, CDR2 SASEGT. This CDR3 is built from 18 residues. V gave up 7 bases and J gave up 2 bases, with 21 bases separating them.

V usage is TRBV15 and J usage is TRBJ2-7, with TRBD1 matching over 7 bases. Germline V gives CDR1 LNHNV, CDR2 YYDKDF (reference sequence). This CDR3 has 14 amino acids. V lost 4 bases and J lost 2; bases outside the gene matches: 5. The DNA for the CDR3 is TGTGCCACCAGCAATAGGGGGCTCCCCTACGAGCAGTACTTC. Amino acids: CATSNRGLPYEQYF.

As DNA, the CDR3 is TGTGCCAGCAGTTACAGTCCGGCGGGGTCTCGCACAGATACGCAGTATTTT. This sequence encodes CASSYSPAGSRTDTQYF. This chain joins TRBV6-2 or TRBV6-3 and TRBJ2-3, with D maybe TRBD2 (6 bases). This CDR3 region has 17 residues. Germline loops: CDR1 MNHEY, CDR2 SVGEGT. V was shortened by 2 bases and J by 1 base, with 16 bases between the two germline ends.

This clonotype was seen a few times. The genes are TRBV7-2 and TRBJ2-4; 9 nucleotides agree with TRBD2. Germline V gives CDR1 SGHTA, CDR2 FQGNSA. CDR3 length: 17 residues. The trim removed 0 bases at V and 7 bases at J, leaving 10 bases unmatched. The CDR3 loop is CASSLAPGLAGKNIQYF. DNA of the CDR3: TGTGCCAGCAGCTTAGCTCCGGGGCTAGCGGGGAAGAACATTCAGTACTTC.

The genes are TRBV27 and TRBJ2-7, with 8 bases aligning to TRBD1. Germline V gives CDR1 MNHEY, CDR2 SMNVEV (reference sequence). V trimming: 7 bases; J trimming: 4 bases; junction bases outside the gene matches: 9. There are 14 residues in the CDR3. CDR3 bases: TGTGCCAGCAAACCAGGGGGCGCTTGGTACGAGCAGTACTTC. It yields the protein CASKPGGAWYEQYF.

The chain couples TRBV28 to TRBJ2-4; D ambiguous. Germline V gene lookup returns CDR1 MDHEN and CDR2 SYDVKM. There are 12 residues in the CDR3. The V end lost 3 bases, the J end lost 12 bases, and 12 bases lay between the germline ends. In nucleotides, the CDR3 is TGTGCCAGCAGTTTTTCGGACCTTCCTCAGTACTTC. This translates into CASSFSDLPQYF.

This chain links TRBV19 with TRBJ2-1; a weak D match, TRBD2 (6 bases). The CDR3 runs to 16 residues. Trimming took off 1 base at V and 4 bases at J, with 14 bases between the two ends. Germline V CDR1 and CDR2: LNHDA, SQIVND (reference sequence). CDR3 DNA sequence: TGTGCCAGTAGTATAGCCGGGACTCCGATGTACAATGAGCAGTTCTTC. Its protein is CASSIAGTPMYNEQFF.

The rearrangement links TRBV7-9 to TRBJ2-5; possible D gene TRBD1, 6 bases. Germline CDR1 reads SEHNR; CDR2 reads FQNEAQ (reference sequence). The V end was cut by 4 bases, the J end by 5 bases, with 14 bases between. The CDR3 runs 14 residues. DNA of the CDR3: TGTGCCAGCAGCTCGGAGCCGCAGGGGGAGACCCAGTACTTC. It specifies CASSSEPQGETQYF.